This T cell receptor (beta chain) was found in a study of shared clonotypes between healthy human individuals. The V and J ends lost 4 bases and 7 bases, in that order; junction bases with no gene match: 8. The CDR3 is 15 residues long. Germline V lookup: CDR1 ENHRY, CDR2 SYGVKD. Only CD45RO-negative cells positively selected for CCR7 counted as naive CD8 cells, so terminally differentiated effector memory CD45RA+ cells were excluded. TCRdb's copy holds only in-frame clones and misses some; the assay was immunoSEQ multiplex PCR. The sample lists fewer than 1 million clones, just over 95% seen once, with less than 0.25% in the top ten. As regards this clone: Its target is unknown.

Points from the study as a whole: Clonotype sharing across several donors was observed for approximately 5% of naive CD4 clonotypes.

The rearrangement uses TRBV10-3 and TRBJ2-1; 9 bases agree with TRBD1. Source material: naive CD8+ T cells sorted from blood. The receptor comes from a man aged 25 to 40 in good health. The CDR3 protein is CAISGGTGKMNEQFF. The CDR3, as DNA: TGTGCCATCAGTGGAGGGACAGGGAAGATGAATGAGCAGTTCTTC.